The clone carrying this T cell receptor (beta chain) was seen many times. Its specificity is not known. With a much larger clone just one base away, this may be a read error. Using a J-beta primer mix together with a sample-barcoded 5' primer, a second PCR was run for about 7 to 12 cycles. Each cDNA molecule received a tag from a template-switch adaptor that had 12 random nucleotides. TCRdb re-derived calls from the 5' RACE reads in MiXCR, one entry per CDR3 protein. The sample yields about 590,000 distinct CDR3 sequences, under 30% seen once. The sample belongs to a study of blood T cells in healthy people across ages. Whole-study findings and limits: With donor CMV status unknown, expanded clonotype changes were possibly confounded. When set beside aged donors, long-lived donors presented more naive CD4+ cells and higher diversity.

The CDR3 is made up of 16 amino acids. Germline CDR1 is SGHRS and CDR2 is YFSETQ. V was cut by 0 bases and J by 11 bases, with 23 bases left in between. The V gene is TRBV5-1, the J gene TRBJ2-5, with D maybe TRBD2 (6 bases). This clonotype was obtained from a woman at least 80 years old in good health. The sample was blood. DNA for the CDR3: TGCGCCAGCAGCTTGGCGTTCAGCGGGTGGAACAATGAGCAGTACTTC. Encoded protein: CASSLAFSGWNNEQYF.